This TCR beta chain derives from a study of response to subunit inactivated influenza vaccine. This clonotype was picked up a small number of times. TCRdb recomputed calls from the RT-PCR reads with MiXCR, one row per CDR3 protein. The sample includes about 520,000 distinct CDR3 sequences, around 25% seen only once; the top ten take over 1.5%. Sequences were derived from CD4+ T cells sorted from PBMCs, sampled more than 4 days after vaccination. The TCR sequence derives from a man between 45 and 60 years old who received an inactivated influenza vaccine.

The CDR3 region has the DNA TGTGCCACCAGCAGAGGGGAACGGCCCAATCAGCCCCAGCATTTT. Encoded protein: CATSRGERPNQPQHF. The chain uses TRBV15 and TRBJ1-5; D is uncertain. With 1 base removed from V and 3 bases from J, the gap between germline ends came to 10 bases. CDR3 length: 15 residues. The germline V gene has CDR1 LNHNV and CDR2 YYDKDF (reference sequence).